This T cell receptor beta chain is from a study of T cells in narcolepsy. V lost 1 base, J lost 4 bases, and 7 bases lay in between. The CDR3 has 13 amino acids. Germline V lookup: CDR1 LNHDA, CDR2 SQIVND (reference sequence). Profiled with immunoSEQ multiplex PCR; TCRdb holds only in-frame clones, not every one. The sample consists of tens of thousands of clones, around 80% of them appearing once. The receptor's source is a human donor in good health. Sequenced sample: memory (CD45RA-) CD4+ T cells from blood. V gene TRBV19 combines with J gene TRBJ2-5; D is ambiguous. DNA of the CDR3: TGTGCCAGTAGTATAGTGTCCGGAGAGACCCAGTACTTC. Amino acid sequence: CASSIVSGETQYF. Filled out from reference TRBV19 and TRBJ2-5, the complete variable domain reads DGGITQSPKYLFRKEGQNVTLSCEQNLNHDAMYWYRQDPGQGLRLIYYSQIVNDFQKGDIAEGYSVSREKKESFPLTVTSAQKNPTAFYLCASSIVSGETQYFGPGTRLLVL.